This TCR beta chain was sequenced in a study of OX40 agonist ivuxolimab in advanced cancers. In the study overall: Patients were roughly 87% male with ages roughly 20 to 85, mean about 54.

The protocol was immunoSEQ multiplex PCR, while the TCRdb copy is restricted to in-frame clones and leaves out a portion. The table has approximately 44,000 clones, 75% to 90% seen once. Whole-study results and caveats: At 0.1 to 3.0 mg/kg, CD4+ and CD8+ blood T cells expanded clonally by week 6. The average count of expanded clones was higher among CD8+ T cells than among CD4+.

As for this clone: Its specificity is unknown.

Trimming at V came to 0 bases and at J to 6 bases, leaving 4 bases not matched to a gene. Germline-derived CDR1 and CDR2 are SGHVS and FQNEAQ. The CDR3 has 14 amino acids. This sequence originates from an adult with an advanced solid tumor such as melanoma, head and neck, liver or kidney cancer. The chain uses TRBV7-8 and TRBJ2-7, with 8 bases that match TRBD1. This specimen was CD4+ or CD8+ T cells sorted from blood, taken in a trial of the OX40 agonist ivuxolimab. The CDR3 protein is CASSLAQGAGEQYF. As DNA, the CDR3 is TGTGCCAGCAGCTTAGCCCAGGGGGCGGGCGAGCAGTACTTC.